This T cell receptor (beta chain) was sequenced in a study of shared clonotypes between healthy human individuals. In regard to this clone: Its matching antigen is unknown.

The ends were cut back, 7 bases at V and 5 bases at J, with 19 bases in the middle. There are 14 residues in the CDR3. Germline V gives CDR1 SGHKS, CDR2 YYEKEE (reference sequence). For every subset, genomic DNA was evenly distributed across several immunoSEQ plates. Clones were sequenced by immunoSEQ multiplex PCR, and TCRdb holds only the in-frame ones, with some missing. The table lists more than 1 million clones, around 82% of them singletons. Subsets obtained from CD4+ cells comprised CD45RA+ naive and CD45RA-negative memory cells. The study's findings and limits: Clonotypes shared by all four sorted-subset donors had higher generation probabilities than non-shared clonotypes. Rarefaction showed that sequencing of sorted subsets was incomplete (despite large depth).

The sequence was obtained from a young man in good health. Some clones in this sample may be carry-over from other donors' samples. This chain links TRBV5-5 with TRBJ2-7; D not resolved. Sequenced input: memory CD4+ T cells from PBMCs. Indicated subset: CD45RA-negative fraction. The CDR3 region has the DNA TGTGCCAGCGGATTTAGGGTGGGCGGAGACGAGCAGTACTTC. It encodes CASGFRVGGDEQYF.